This is a list of T cell receptor beta chains from one sample in a study of blood T cell repertoires in COVID-19. The table came from immunoSEQ multiplex PCR; TCRdb's copy has only in-frame clones and leaves some out. The data hold 350,000 to 550,000 clones, with about 90% observed a single time. Sequencing input: PBMCs or T cells enriched from blood (not recorded which). The source of these receptors is a woman younger than 35 with acute COVID-19. Both conserved end residues are part of each CDR3. D genes are given only for firm matches. Expanded clones are given a class, and other clones once, few, many or no size at all.

V gene	clone size	CDR3 length	J gene	D gene	CDR3 protein	CDR3 DNA
TRBV28	-	12	TRBJ2-7	TRBD1	CASSLDRYEQYF	TGTGCCAGCAGCCTGGACAGGTACGAGCAGTACTTC
TRBV10-2	-	11	TRBJ1-6	-	CASSDGEPLHF	TGCGCCAGCAGTGATGGGGAGCCCCTCCACTTT
TRBV5-6	-	15	TRBJ1-6	-	CASSFDKGENSPLHF	TGTGCCAGCAGCTTTGACAAGGGAGAGAATTCACCCCTCCACTTT
TRBV7-8	-	15	TRBJ1-5	TRBD1	CASSLEGATNQPQHF	TGTGCCAGCAGCTTAGAGGGGGCCACCAATCAGCCCCAGCATTTT
TRBV30	-	15	TRBJ2-7	TRBD1	CAWRGPETGAYEQYF	TGTGCCTGGAGGGGGCCGGAGACAGGGGCCTACGAGCAGTACTTC
TRBV28	-	13	TRBJ2-7	-	CASSPDNTYEQYF	TGTGCCAGCAGTCCGGACAATACCTACGAGCAGTACTTC
TRBV12-5	few	14	TRBJ1-1	TRBD1	CASGLGQGGTEAFF	TGTGCTAGTGGTTTGGGACAGGGAGGCACTGAAGCTTTCTTT
TRBV9	-	15	TRBJ2-5	TRBD1	CASSEGQGLQETQYF	TGTGCCAGCAGCGAGGGACAGGGGCTCCAAGAGACCCAGTACTTC
TRBV28	few	16	TRBJ1-1	TRBD1	CASSHSRGLLNTEAFF	TGTGCCAGCAGTCATTCCAGGGGGCTCCTGAACACTGAAGCTTTCTTT
TRBV5-1	-	14	TRBJ2-7	TRBD1	CASSYGDRDSEQYF	TGCGCCAGCAGCTATGGGGACAGAGATTCCGAGCAGTACTTC
TRBV27	-	14	TRBJ2-1	TRBD2	CASSAGTSSFEQFF	TGTGCCAGCAGTGCCGGGACTAGTTCCTTCGAGCAGTTCTTC
TRBV7-2	-	15	TRBJ2-4	-	CASSLRSGAKNIQYF	TGTGCCAGCAGCTTAAGGTCAGGGGCCAAAAACATTCAGTACTTC
TRBV7-9	-	13	TRBJ1-4	TRBD1	CASRGTVNEKLFF	TGTGCCAGCAGGGGGACAGTTAATGAAAAACTGTTTTTT
TRBV27	-	14	TRBJ2-7	-	CASSPLSRVYEQYF	TGTGCCAGCAGTCCCTTATCGAGGGTCTACGAGCAGTACTTC
TRBV19	-	15	TRBJ2-1	-	CASSIFRDSYNEQFF	TGTGCCAGTAGTATATTTCGGGATTCCTACAATGAGCAGTTCTTC
TRBV6-2/TRBV6-3	-	15	TRBJ1-5	-	CASSLQGLSNQPQHF	TGTGCCAGCAGCCTGCAGGGGCTTAGCAATCAGCCCCAGCATTTT
TRBV19	-	18	TRBJ2-1	TRBD2	CASSGLIAGGRSYNEQFF	TGTGCCAGTAGTGGGCTAATAGCGGGAGGGCGCTCCTACAATGAGCAGTTCTTC
TRBV3-1/TRBV3-2	few	15	TRBJ1-3	-	CASSSYGTVGNTIYF	TGTGCCAGCTCTTCGTACGGGACTGTTGGAAACACCATATATTTT
TRBV2	-	16	TRBJ2-1	TRBD1	CASSEAGQGAHNEQFF	TGTGCCAGCAGTGAAGCGGGACAGGGGGCTCACAATGAGCAGTTCTTC
TRBV4-3	-	15	TRBJ2-3	TRBD1	CASSPGQASTDTQYF	TGCGCCAGCAGCCCAGGACAGGCGAGCACAGATACGCAGTATTTT
TRBV4-1	-	14	TRBJ2-7	-	CASSQELLSYEQYF	TGCGCCAGCAGCCAAGAACTACTATCCTACGAGCAGTACTTC
TRBV5-6	few	13	TRBJ2-7	-	CASSGQGLYEQYF	TGTGCCAGCAGCGGGCAGGGTCTCTACGAGCAGTACTTC
TRBV4-1	once	14	TRBJ1-2	-	CASSRRQSNYGYTF	TGCGCCAGCAGCCGGCGGCAGTCCAACTATGGCTACACCTTC
TRBV29-1	once	14	TRBJ2-5	TRBD1	CSVGLDRVEETQYF	TGCAGCGTTGGACTCGACAGGGTAGAGGAGACCCAGTACTTC
TRBV18	-	17	TRBJ1-5	-	CASSSYLGGNSIQPQHF	TGTGCCAGCTCTTCGTATTTGGGGGGAAATTCAATCCAGCCCCAGCATTTT
TRBV10-2	once	14	TRBJ2-7	-	CASGYRVGPYEQYF	TGCGCCAGCGGGTACAGGGTGGGACCCTACGAGCAGTACTTC
TRBV15	-	13	TRBJ2-7	TRBD2	CATSRDLLAEQYF	TGTGCCACCAGCAGAGATCTCCTAGCGGAACAGTACTTC
TRBV6-5	-	15	TRBJ2-2	TRBD2	CASTISGGATGELFF	TGTGCCAGCACTATTAGCGGGGGGGCCACCGGGGAGCTGTTTTTT